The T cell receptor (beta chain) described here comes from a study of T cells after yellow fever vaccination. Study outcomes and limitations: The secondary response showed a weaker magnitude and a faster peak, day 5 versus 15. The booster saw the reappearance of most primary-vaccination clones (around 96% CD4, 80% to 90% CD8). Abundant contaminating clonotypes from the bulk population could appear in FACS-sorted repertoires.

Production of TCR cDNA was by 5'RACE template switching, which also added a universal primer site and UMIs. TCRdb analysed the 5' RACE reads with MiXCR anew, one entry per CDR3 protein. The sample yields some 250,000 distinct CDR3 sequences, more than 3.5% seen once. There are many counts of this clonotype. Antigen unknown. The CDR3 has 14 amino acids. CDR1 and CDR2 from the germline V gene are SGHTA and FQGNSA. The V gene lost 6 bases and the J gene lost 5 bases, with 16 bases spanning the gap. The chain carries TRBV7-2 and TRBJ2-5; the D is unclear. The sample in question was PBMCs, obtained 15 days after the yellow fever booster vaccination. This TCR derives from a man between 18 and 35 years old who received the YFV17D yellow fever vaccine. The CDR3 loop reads CASRQSSLLETQYF. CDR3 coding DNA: TGTGCCAGCAGACAATCTAGTTTATTGGAGACCCAGTACTTC.